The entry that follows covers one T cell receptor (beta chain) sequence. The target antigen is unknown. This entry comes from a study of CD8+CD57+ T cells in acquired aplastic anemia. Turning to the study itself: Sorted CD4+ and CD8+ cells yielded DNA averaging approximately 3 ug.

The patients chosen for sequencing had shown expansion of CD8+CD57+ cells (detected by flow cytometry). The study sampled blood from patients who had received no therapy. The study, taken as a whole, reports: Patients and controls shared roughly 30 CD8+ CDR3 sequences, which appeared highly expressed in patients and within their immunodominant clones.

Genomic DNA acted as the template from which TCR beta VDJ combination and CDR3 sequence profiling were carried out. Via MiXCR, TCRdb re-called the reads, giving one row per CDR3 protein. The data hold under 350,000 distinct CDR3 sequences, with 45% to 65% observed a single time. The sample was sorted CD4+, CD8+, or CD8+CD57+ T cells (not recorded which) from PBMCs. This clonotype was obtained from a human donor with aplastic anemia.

The CDR3 here is CASSSGQENSPLHF. CDR3 in DNA: TGTGCCAGCAGTTCGGGACAGGAGAATTCACCCCTCCACTTT. The rearrangement uses TRBV6-5 and TRBJ1-6, with 8 bases lining up with TRBD1. The CDR3 sequence is 14 residues long. J gave up 7 bases and V 4 bases, and 3 bases lay outside the gene matches. CDR1 and CDR2 (germline): MNHEY, SVGAGI.